This T cell receptor beta chain was documented in a study of radiotherapy plus CTLA-4 blockade in lung cancer. Germline-derived CDR1 and CDR2 are SGHNT and YYREEE (reference sequence). V lost 2 bases and J 1 base, leaving 7 bases between the germline ends. CDR3 size: 13 residues. The protocol was immunoSEQ multiplex PCR, while the TCRdb copy is restricted to in-frame clones and leaves out a portion. There are under 100,000 clones in the sample; about 83% occur only once, and about 14% lies in the top ten. Material: peripheral blood, obtained from a patient treated with radiotherapy plus ipilimumab. The rearrangement joins TRBV5-4 to TRBJ2-7; D remains unclear. This sequence was found in a human donor with non-small cell lung cancer that progressed on radiotherapy plus ipilimumab. Here the CDR3 reads CASSLDGSYEQYF. CDR3 in DNA: TGTGCCAGCAGCTTAGACGGATCCTACGAGCAGTACTTC.